This TCR beta chain was recorded in a study of shared clonotypes between healthy human individuals. Overall study findings and caveats: Researchers sampled only blood; tissue repertoires likely differ. Shared across a handful of donors were roughly 5.3% of the naive CD4 clonotypes.

Study donors comprised healthy, HIV-negative adults devoid of recent acute infection or vaccination. The length of the CDR3 is 12 residues. Germline V gives CDR1 MNHNY, CDR2 SVGAGI (reference sequence). V was pared by 6 bases and J by 3 bases, with 9 bases between. With respect to this clone: Its antigen is as yet unknown.

Using immunoSEQ multiplex PCR, the repertoire was profiled, and TCRdb retains in-frame clones only, with some absent. Among about 1.5 million clones listed, roughly 95% were seen once. The chain recombines TRBV6-6 with TRBJ2-7, with a weak D call TRBD1 (6 bases). The receptor's source is a man aged 25-45 years in good health. Input material: naive CD4+ T cells sorted from blood. Regarding subset: CD45RA+ positively selected. CDR3 bases: TGTGCCAGCAGGACAGGACGCTACGAGCAGTACTTC. This codes for CASRTGRYEQYF.